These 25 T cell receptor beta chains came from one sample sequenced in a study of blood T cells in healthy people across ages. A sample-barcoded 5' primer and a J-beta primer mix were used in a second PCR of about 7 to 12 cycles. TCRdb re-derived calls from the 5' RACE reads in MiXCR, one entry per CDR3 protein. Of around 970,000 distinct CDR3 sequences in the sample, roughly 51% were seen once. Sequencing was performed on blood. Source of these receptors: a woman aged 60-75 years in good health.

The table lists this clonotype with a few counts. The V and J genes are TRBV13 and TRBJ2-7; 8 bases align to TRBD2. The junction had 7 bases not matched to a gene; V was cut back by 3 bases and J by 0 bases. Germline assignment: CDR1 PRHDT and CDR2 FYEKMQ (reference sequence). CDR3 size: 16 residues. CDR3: CASSFSFTSGSYEQYF. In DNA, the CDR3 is TGTGCCAGCAGCTTCTCGTTTACTAGCGGCTCCTACGAGCAGTACTTC. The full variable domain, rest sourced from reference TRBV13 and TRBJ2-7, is AAGVIQSPRHLIKEKRETATLKCYPIPRHDTVYWYQQGPGQDPQFLISFYEKMQSDKGSIPDRFSAQQFSDYHSELNMSSLELGDSALYFCASSFSFTSGSYEQYFGPGTRLTVT.

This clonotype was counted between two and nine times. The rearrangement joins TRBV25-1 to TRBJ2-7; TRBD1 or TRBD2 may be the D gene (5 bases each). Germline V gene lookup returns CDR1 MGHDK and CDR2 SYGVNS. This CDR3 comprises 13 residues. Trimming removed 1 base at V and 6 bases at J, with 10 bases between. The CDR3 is CASSEFRGSEQYF. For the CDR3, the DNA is TGTGCCAGCAGTGAATTTCGGGGCTCCGAGCAGTACTTC.

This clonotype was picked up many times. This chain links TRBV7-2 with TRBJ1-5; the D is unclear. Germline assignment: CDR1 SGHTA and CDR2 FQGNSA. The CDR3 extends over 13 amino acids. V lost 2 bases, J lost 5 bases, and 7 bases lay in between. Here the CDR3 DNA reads TGTGCCAGCAGCTTAACGAGGGATCAGCCCCAGCATTTT. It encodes CASSLTRDQPQHF.

The chain's CDR3 is CASSLGVGRGRYYEQYF. DNA of the CDR3: TGTGCCAGCAGCTTAGGGGTGGGAAGAGGACGGTACTACGAGCAGTACTTC. The V and J genes are TRBV11-2 and TRBJ2-5; D is unclear. The J call may be faulty, since TRBJ2-7 better matches the DNA end. The CDR3 spans 17 residues. Germline assignment: CDR1 SGHAT and CDR2 FQNNGV.

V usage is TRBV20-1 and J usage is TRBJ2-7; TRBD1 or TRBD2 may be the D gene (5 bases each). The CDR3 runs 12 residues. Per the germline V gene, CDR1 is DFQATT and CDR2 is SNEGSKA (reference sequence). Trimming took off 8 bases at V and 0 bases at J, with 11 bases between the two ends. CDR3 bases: TGCAGTAAGGGACCTAGCTCCTACGAGCAGTACTTC. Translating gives CSKGPSSYEQYF.

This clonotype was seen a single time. The CDR3 protein is CASRLGDSPLHF. The CDR3 coding sequence is TGTGCCAGCAGGTTGGGTGATTCACCCCTCCACTTT. V gene TRBV28 combines with J gene TRBJ1-6; no definite D call. The V gene lost 6 bases and the J gene lost 8 bases, with 8 bases spanning the gap. Germline V gene sequence: CDR1 MDHEN, CDR2 SYDVKM. The CDR3 sequence is 12 residues long. The complete variable domain, with remaining parts taken from reference TRBV28 and TRBJ1-6, reads DVKVTQSSRYLVKRTGEKVFLECVQDMDHENMFWYRQDPGLGLRLIYFSYDVKMKEKGDIPEGYSVSREKKERFSLILESASTNQTSMYLCASRLGDSPLHFGNGTRLTVT.

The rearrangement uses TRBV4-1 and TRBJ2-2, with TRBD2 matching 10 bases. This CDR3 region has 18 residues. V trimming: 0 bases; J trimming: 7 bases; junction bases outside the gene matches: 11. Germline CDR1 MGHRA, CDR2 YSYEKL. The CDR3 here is CASSQDVRASGRDGELFF. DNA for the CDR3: TGCGCCAGCAGCCAAGACGTCAGGGCTAGCGGGAGAGACGGGGAGCTGTTTTTT.

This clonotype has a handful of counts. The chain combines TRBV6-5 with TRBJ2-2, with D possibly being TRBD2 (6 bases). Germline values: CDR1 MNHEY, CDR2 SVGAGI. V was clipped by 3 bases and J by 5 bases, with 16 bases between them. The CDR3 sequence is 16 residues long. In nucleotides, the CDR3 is TGTGCCAGCAGTTATGACCGACCCGGGGGAACCGGGGAGCTGTTTTTT. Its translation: CASSYDRPGGTGELFF.

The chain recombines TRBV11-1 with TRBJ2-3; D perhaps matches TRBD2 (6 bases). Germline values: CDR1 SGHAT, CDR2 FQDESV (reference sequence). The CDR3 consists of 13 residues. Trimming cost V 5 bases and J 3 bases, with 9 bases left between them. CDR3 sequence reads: CASSPTRTDTQYF. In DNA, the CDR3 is TGTGCCAGCAGCCCGACTAGGACAGATACGCAGTATTTT.

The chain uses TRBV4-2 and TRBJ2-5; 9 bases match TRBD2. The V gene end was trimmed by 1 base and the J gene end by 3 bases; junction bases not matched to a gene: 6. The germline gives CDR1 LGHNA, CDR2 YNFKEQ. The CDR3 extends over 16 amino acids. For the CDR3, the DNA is TGTGCCAGCAGCCAAGGTCGAGCGGGAGGTAAAGAGACCCAGTACTTC. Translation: CASSQGRAGGKETQYF.

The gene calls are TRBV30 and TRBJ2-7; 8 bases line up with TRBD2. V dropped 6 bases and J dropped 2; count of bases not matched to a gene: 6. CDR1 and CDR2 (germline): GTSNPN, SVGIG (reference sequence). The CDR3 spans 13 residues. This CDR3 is CACVRAGAYEQYF. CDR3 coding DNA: TGTGCCTGCGTAAGAGCGGGAGCCTACGAGCAGTACTTC.

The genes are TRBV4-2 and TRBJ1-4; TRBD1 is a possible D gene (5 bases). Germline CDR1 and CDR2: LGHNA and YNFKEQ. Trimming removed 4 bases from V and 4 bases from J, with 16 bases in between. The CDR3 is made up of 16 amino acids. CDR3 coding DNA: TGTGCCAGCAGCCGGATCGAGGGGCAGGGTAATGAAAAACTGTTTTTT. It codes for CASSRIEGQGNEKLFF.

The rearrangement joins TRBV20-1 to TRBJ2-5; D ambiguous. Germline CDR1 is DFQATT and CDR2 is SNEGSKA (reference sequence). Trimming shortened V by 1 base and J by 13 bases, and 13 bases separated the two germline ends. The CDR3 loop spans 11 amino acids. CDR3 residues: CSARAGVTGYF. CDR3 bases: TGCAGTGCTAGAGCTGGGGTTACGGGGTACTTC.

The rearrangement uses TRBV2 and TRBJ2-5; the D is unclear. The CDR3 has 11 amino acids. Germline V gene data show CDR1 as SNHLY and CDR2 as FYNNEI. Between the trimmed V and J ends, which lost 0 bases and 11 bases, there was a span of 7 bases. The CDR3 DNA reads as TGTGCCAGCAGTGAAGCGGGGAAGCAGTACTTC. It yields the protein CASSEAGKQYF.

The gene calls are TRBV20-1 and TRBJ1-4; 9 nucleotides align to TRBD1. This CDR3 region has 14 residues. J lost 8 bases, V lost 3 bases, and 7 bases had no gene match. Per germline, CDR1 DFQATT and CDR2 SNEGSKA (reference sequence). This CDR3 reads CSARGTGTREKLFF. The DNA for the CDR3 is TGCAGTGCTAGGGGGACAGGGACCAGGGAAAAACTGTTTTTT.

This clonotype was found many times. CDR3 DNA sequence: TGTGCCAGCTCACCGTCTCCGACTAGATATTTACATGAGCAGTTCTTC. Amino acid sequence: CASSPSPTRYLHEQFF. The chain has TRBV18 and TRBJ2-1; D might be TRBD2 (6 bases). V was pared by 3 bases and J by 8 bases, with 20 bases between. This CDR3 has 16 amino acids. Germline CDR1 and CDR2: KGHSH and LQKENI.

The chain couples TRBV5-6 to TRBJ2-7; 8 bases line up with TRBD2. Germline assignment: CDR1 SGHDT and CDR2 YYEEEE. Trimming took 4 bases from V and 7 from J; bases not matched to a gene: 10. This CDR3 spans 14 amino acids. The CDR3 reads CASSQTSGLREQYF. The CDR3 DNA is TGTGCCAGCAGCCAAACTAGCGGCCTTAGGGAGCAGTACTTC.

This chain's CDR3 is CASSLANQGFQPQHF. The CDR3 DNA reads TGTGCCAGCAGCTTAGCTAACCAGGGGTTTCAGCCCCAGCATTTT. This chain uses TRBV7-2 with TRBJ1-5; D perhaps matches TRBD1 (6 bases). CDR3 size: 15 residues. Per the germline V gene, CDR1 is SGHTA and CDR2 is FQGNSA. The V end lost 0 bases, the J end lost 6 bases, and 12 bases lay between the germline ends.

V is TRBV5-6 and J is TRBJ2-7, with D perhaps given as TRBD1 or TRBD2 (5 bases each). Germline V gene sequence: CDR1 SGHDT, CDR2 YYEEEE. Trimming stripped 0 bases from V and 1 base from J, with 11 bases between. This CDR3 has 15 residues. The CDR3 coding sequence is TGTGCCAGCAGCTTGGCGGGACGACCTTCCTACGAGCAGTACTTC. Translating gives CASSLAGRPSYEQYF.

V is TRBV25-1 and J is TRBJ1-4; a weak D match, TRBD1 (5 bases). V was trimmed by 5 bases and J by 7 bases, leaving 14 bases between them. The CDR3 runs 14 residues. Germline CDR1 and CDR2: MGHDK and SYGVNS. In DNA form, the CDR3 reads TGTGCCAGCAGTAAAACAGGAACCCTTGAAAAACTGTTTTTT. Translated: CASSKTGTLEKLFF.

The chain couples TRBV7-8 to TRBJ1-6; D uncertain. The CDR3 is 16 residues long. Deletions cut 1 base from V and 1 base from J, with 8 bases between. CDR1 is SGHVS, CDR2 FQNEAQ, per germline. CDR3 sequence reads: CASSLVEGSYNSPLHF. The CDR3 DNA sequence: TGTGCCAGCAGCTTAGTCGAGGGTTCCTATAATTCACCCCTCCACTTT.

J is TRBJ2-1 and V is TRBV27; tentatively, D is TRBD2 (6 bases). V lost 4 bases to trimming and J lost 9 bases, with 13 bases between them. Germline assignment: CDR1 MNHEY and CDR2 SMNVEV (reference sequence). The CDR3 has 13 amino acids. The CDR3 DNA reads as TGTGCCAGCAGTTCTCGGGAGTGGGCTGAGCAGTTCTTC. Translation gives CASSSREWAEQFF.

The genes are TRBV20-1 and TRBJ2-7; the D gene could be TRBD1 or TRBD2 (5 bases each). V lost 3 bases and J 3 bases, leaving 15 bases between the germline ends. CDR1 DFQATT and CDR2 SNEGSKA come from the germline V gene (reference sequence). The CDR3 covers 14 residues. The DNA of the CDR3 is TGCAGTGCTAGTAGGCGCAGGGCGGGCTACGAGCAGTACTTC. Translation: CSASRRRAGYEQYF.

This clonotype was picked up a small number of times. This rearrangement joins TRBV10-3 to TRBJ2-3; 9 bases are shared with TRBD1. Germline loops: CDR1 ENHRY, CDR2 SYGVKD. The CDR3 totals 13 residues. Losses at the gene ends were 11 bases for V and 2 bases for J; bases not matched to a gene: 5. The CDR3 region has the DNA TGTGCCTCGCGGGACAGGGACACAGATACGCAGTATTTT. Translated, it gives CASRDRDTDTQYF.

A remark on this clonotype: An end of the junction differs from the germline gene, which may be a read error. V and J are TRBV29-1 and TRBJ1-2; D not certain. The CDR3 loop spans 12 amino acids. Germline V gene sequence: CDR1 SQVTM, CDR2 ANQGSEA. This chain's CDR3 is CSSMTPNYGYTF. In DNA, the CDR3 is TGCAGCTCCATGACCCCAAACTACGGCTACACCTTC.